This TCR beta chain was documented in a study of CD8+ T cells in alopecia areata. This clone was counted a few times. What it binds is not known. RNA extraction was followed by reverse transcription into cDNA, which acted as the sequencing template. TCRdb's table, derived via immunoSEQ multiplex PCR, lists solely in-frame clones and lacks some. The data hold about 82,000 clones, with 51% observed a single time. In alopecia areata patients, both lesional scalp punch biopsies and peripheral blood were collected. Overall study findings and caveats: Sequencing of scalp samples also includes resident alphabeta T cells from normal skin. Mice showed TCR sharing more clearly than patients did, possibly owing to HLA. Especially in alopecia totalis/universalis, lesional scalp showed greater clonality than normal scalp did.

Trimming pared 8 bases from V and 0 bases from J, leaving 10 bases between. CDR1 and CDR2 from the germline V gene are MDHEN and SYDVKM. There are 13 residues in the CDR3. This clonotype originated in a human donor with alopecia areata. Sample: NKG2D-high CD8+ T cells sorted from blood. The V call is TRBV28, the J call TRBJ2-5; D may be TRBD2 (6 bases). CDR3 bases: TGTGCCAGCCTGGGGAGGCACCAAGAGACCCAGTACTTC. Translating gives CASLGRHQETQYF.